The rows below give T cell receptor beta chains drawn from one sample of a study of graft-versus-host responses after intestinal transplantation. Some clones are missing from TCRdb's copy, which holds only in-frame ones; the method was immunoSEQ multiplex PCR. The sample has some 10,000 clones; roughly 95% are singletons. The sample in question was bone marrow, obtained approximately 1.5 years after intestinal transplantation. These receptors were taken from a human patient who received an intestinal transplant, so some T cells may come from the graft donor. Both conserved end residues are part of each CDR3. D genes are given only for firm matches. Rows give clone size only sometimes, using once, few, many, or a class for an expanded clone.

d_call j_call clone_size v_call cdr3_aa cdr3_nt
TRBD2 TRBJ2-3 . TRBV7-3 CASSLGGGIDTQYF TGTGCCAGCAGCTTAGGCGGGGGGATAGATACGCAGTATTTT
TRBD2 TRBJ2-3 . TRBV7-9 CASSLEVGLAGTDTQYF TGTGCCAGCAGCTTAGAGGTCGGACTAGCGGGCACAGATACGCAGTATTTT
. TRBJ2-7 . TRBV7-2 CASSLALPPYEQYF TGTGCCAGCAGCTTAGCCCTCCCCCCCTACGAGCAGTACTTC
. TRBJ2-7 . TRBV19 CASSPGAGEQYF TGTGCCAGTAGTCCAGGGGCCGGGGAGCAGTACTTC
. TRBJ2-3 . TRBV9 CASSVGRGARDTQYF TGTGCCAGCAGCGTAGGGCGGGGAGCAAGGGATACGCAGTATTTT
. TRBJ2-1 . TRBV4-3 CASSQDAGYNEQFF TGCGCCAGCAGCCAAGATGCGGGCTACAATGAGCAGTTCTTC
. TRBJ2-1 . TRBV9 CASSASWSSYNEQFF TGTGCCAGCAGCGCCTCTTGGAGCTCCTACAATGAGCAGTTCTTC
. TRBJ2-1 . TRBV19 CASSDFSSYNEQFF TGTGCCAGTAGTGACTTCAGCTCCTACAATGAGCAGTTCTTC
. TRBJ2-7 once TRBV5-1 CASWGPSYEQYF TGCGCCAGCTGGGGGCCTTCCTACGAGCAGTACTTC
TRBD2 TRBJ2-1 large TRBV19 CASSMTGREVDEQFF TGTGCCAGTAGTATGACCGGGCGGGAGGTCGATGAGCAGTTCTTC
TRBD2 TRBJ2-7 . TRBV7-9 CASSPSTSGSQYF TGTGCCAGCAGCCCGTCGACTAGCGGGAGCCAGTACTTC
TRBD2 TRBJ2-3 . TRBV5-6 CASSGGLAGTDTQYF TGTGCCAGCAGCGGGGGACTAGCGGGCACAGATACGCAGTATTTT
. TRBJ1-6 . TRBV6-1 CASSEYSPLHF TGTGCCAGCAGTGAATATTCACCCCTCCACTTT
TRBD1 TRBJ1-4 . TRBV7-4 CATRDSLNEKLFF TGTGCCACCCGGGACAGCCTTAATGAAAAACTGTTTTTT
. TRBJ1-1 . TRBV10-3 CAISESLTNRVRTEAFF TGTGCCATCAGTGAGTCACTTACTAACAGGGTTCGCACTGAAGCTTTCTTT
. TRBJ1-2 . TRBV9 CASSVVFRGSGSDYGYTF TGTGCCAGCAGCGTAGTTTTCCGGGGATCCGGATCCGACTATGGCTACACCTTC
TRBD1 TRBJ2-3 . TRBV2 CASSAGTAETDTQYF TGTGCCAGCAGCGCCGGGACAGCGGAGACAGATACGCAGTATTTT
. TRBJ1-1 . TRBV10-3 CAISGESDSFRDTEAFF TGTGCCATCAGTGGAGAGAGTGACTCATTTAGGGACACTGAAGCTTTCTTT
TRBD2 TRBJ2-1 . TRBV28 CASSLGGSGPDEQFF TGTGCCAGCAGTTTGGGCGGGAGCGGCCCCGATGAGCAGTTCTTC
. TRBJ2-5 . TRBV10-1 CASSALDPEGETQYF TGCGCCAGCAGTGCCCTGGACCCGGAGGGGGAGACCCAGTACTTC
. TRBJ2-1 . TRBV15 CATSWTSNEQFF TGTGCCACCAGCTGGACTTCCAATGAGCAGTTCTTC